The T cell receptor beta chain described here comes from a study of T cells in Graves' hyperthyroidism and ophthalmopathy. Across the whole study: Before any treatment, at initial diagnosis, peripheral blood was collected. General study results and limits: Most thyroid clonotypes expanded above 0.001 appeared in blood too.

Per germline, CDR1 LGHDT and CDR2 YNNKEL (reference sequence). The ends were cut back, 0 bases at V and 4 bases at J, with 4 bases in the middle. The CDR3 runs to 12 residues. The sample holds many counts of this clonotype. No antigen is known for it. Individuals with ophthalmopathy presented a Clinical Activity Score of at least 3, a NOSPECS grade of at least 4 and a duration under 3 months. Each diagnosis was grounded in clinical symptoms, serum thyroxine and TRAb, thyroid ultrasound, and orbital computed tomography. RNA transcripts gave rise to amplified TCR beta CDR3 regions. Initially, a first-round RT-PCR of the TCR CDR3 employed the HTBI primer set. Each CDR3 protein gets one entry after TCRdb re-called the multiplex PCR reads with MiXCR. This sample carries 490,000 or so distinct CDR3 sequences, 15% to 20% of them seen once, and the ten largest clones take about 29%.

The J gene is TRBJ2-7, the V gene TRBV3-1; D gene ambiguous. The TCR originated in a woman aged 25 to 39 with Graves' ophthalmopathy. The sequenced sample was blood. The CDR3, as DNA: TGTGCCAGCAGCCAAGATTCTTACGAGCAGTACTTC. Protein: CASSQDSYEQYF.